This T cell receptor beta chain was recorded in a study of technical replicates of blood from a few donors. Data came from immunoSEQ multiplex PCR; TCRdb stores just in-frame clones and leaves some out. The table lists tens of thousands of clones, roughly 90% of them singletons, with roughly 4.5% in the top ten. Germline values: CDR1 LNHNV, CDR2 YYDKDF (reference sequence). V shed 1 base and J shed 5 bases, with 18 bases lying between them. The CDR3 consists of 16 residues. This receptor was identified in a human donor in good health. Some clones in this sample may be carry-over from other donors' samples. V gene TRBV15 combines with J gene TRBJ2-7, with a tentative D call TRBD1 (5 bases). Sequencing was carried out using PBMCs. The CDR3, as DNA: TGTGCCACCAGCAGAGGGGGTGCAGGGCCTGGGGACGAGCAGTACTTC. Translating gives CATSRGGAGPGDEQYF.